Listed below are T cell receptor beta chains from one sample, sequenced in a study of T cell changes during pregnancy in multiple sclerosis. Produced via immunoSEQ multiplex PCR; TCRdb's table is partial and in-frame only. Among approximately 61,000 clones, 85% to 95% were seen once, and the ten largest hold roughly 3.5%. The sequences come from peripheral blood, collected after pregnancy. These receptor sequences come from a female donor in good health, enrolled as a control in a pregnancy study. Both conserved end residues are trimmed from each CDR3. The order of the fields is V gene, CDR3 protein.

v_call: TRBV27
cdr3_aa: ASSFMSGSLPDTQY

v_call: TRBV29-1
cdr3_aa: SALADPSYNEQF

v_call: TRBV18
cdr3_aa: ASSLKEGDRGETQY

v_call: TRBV10-3
cdr3_aa: ASRSDRGDYGYT

v_call: TRBV19
cdr3_aa: ARASGDSSYNEQF

v_call: TRBV4-2
cdr3_aa: ASSQTWAGQETQY

v_call: TRBV19
cdr3_aa: ASSIGGGEAF

v_call: TRBV12-2
cdr3_aa: ASRLGLASSYEQY

v_call: TRBV7-2
cdr3_aa: ASSLPLRQETQY

v_call: TRBV4-3
cdr3_aa: ASSQNTGGLIGYT

v_call: TRBV21-1
cdr3_aa: ASIKRDGSSYEQY

v_call: TRBV6-5
cdr3_aa: ASSYSGTGDTEAF

v_call: TRBV5-4
cdr3_aa: ASSFSTGDRYKNIQY

v_call: TRBV27
cdr3_aa: ASSRDRGNNSPLH

v_call: TRBV18
cdr3_aa: ASSPSGQAPANYGYT

v_call: TRBV10-3
cdr3_aa: ATLTGTGEYEQY

v_call: TRBV28
cdr3_aa: ASSSGGPGNEQF